The following is a T cell receptor beta chain sequence with its context. Its antigen is unknown. This sample stems from a study of cytomegalovirus exposure and HLA in healthy donors. Healthy bone marrow donors formed the donor group. Study results and caveats: In a later analysis, HLA-C alleles had the fewest associated TCRs, DRB1 alleles the most. Associated with HLA alleles at 0.05 false discovery rate in a later analysis were approximately 17,000 TCR beta sequences. Reportedly, cytomegalovirus status was diagnosed with high sensitivity and specificity.

Trimming pared 3 bases from V and 14 bases from J, leaving 11 bases between. The CDR3 has 12 residues. Germline V gene sequence: CDR1 WNHNN, CDR2 SYGVQD (reference sequence). In the PCR, 60 Vbeta and 13 Jbeta primers were used. Produced via immunoSEQ multiplex PCR; TCRdb's table is partial and in-frame only. The data contain more than 95,000 clones, 60% to 80% of them singletons. Input material: PBMCs. The receptor's source is a man aged 55 to 70 in good health and CMV-seropositive. V and J are TRBV10-1 and TRBJ1-6, with a possible D match to TRBD1 (6 bases). The CDR3 DNA reads as TGCGCCAGCAGTGACCCGCAGGGGACCCTCCACTTT. It encodes CASSDPQGTLHF.